These 20 T cell receptor beta chains originate from one sample sequenced in a study of siplizumab effects on memory and regulatory T cells. Sequenced by immunoSEQ multiplex PCR; TCRdb stores in-frame clones only, minus some. The table lists tens of thousands of clones, roughly 96% of them singletons. Sequencing used naive CD4+ T cells sorted from blood. Every receptor here comes from a human donor in good health.

The chain links TRBV19 to TRBJ1-4, with D hard to call. Germline assignment: CDR1 LNHDA and CDR2 SQIVND (reference sequence). Between the trimmed V and J ends, which lost 4 bases and 4 bases, there was a span of 16 bases. The CDR3 has 16 residues. The CDR3 DNA sequence: TGTGCCAGTAGTACCCAGTGGTCCCCTCTTAATGAAAAACTGTTTTTT. It translates to CASSTQWSPLNEKLFF.

This clone has a handful of counts. The chain links TRBV7-9 to TRBJ2-7; D gene uncertain. V lost 4 bases and J lost 7, with 17 bases in between. Germline loops: CDR1 SEHNR, CDR2 FQNEAQ (reference sequence). This CDR3 spans 14 amino acids. The CDR3 coding sequence is TGTGCCAGCAGCTACCTCGGGTTCACTAAGGAGCAGTACTTC. Translating gives CASSYLGFTKEQYF. The whole variable domain, remainder taken from reference TRBV7-9 and TRBJ2-7, is DTGVSQNPRHKITKRGQNVTFRCDPISEHNRLYWYRQTLGQGPEFLTYFQNEAQLEKSRLLSDRFSAERPKGSFSTLEIQRTEQGDSAMYLCASSYLGFTKEQYFGPGTRLTVT.

The rearrangement uses TRBV5-4 and TRBJ2-3, with D maybe TRBD2 (5 bases). The CDR3 extends over 15 amino acids. Germline lookup yields CDR1 SGHNT and CDR2 YYREEE (reference sequence). Trimming left V 5 bases short and J 0 bases short, with 13 bases between. CDR3 nucleotides: TGTGCCAGCAGTCAACTAGGGATGAGCACAGATACGCAGTATTTT. It yields the protein CASSQLGMSTDTQYF.

The chain joins TRBV19 to TRBJ2-2; D could derive from TRBD1 or TRBD2 (6 bases each). From germline, CDR1 is LNHDA and CDR2 SQIVND (reference sequence). Deletions cut 8 bases from V and 3 bases from J, with 13 bases between. This CDR3 is built from 14 residues. CDR3 coding DNA: TGTGCCAGTGGCCGGGGGCTGGACACCGGGGAGCTGTTTTTT. This translates into CASGRGLDTGELFF.

V gene TRBV18 combines with J gene TRBJ2-1; D gene uncertain. CDR1 and CDR2 (germline): KGHSH, LQKENI. The CDR3 has 16 residues. V gave up 1 base and J gave up 0 bases, with 10 bases separating them. CDR3: CASSPQEMSSYNEQFF. Here the CDR3 DNA reads TGTGCCAGCTCACCACAGGAGATGAGCTCCTACAATGAGCAGTTCTTC.

The chain links TRBV28 to TRBJ1-5; 7 positions match TRBD1. Looked up from germline, CDR1 is MDHEN and CDR2 is SYDVKM. V lost 7 bases, J lost 2 bases, and 8 bases stayed unmatched. The CDR3 length is 15 residues. The CDR3 DNA is TGTGCCAGCACCGTCACAGGGGAAGGCAATCAGCCCCAGCATTTT. Its translation is CASTVTGEGNQPQHF.

The chain combines TRBV5-4 with TRBJ2-5; 9 nucleotides align to TRBD1. The trim removed 4 bases at V and 5 bases at J, leaving 9 bases unmatched. The CDR3 length is 15 residues. CDR1 and CDR2 from the germline V gene are SGHNT and YYREEE (reference sequence). DNA of the CDR3: TGTGCCAGCAGCGCCCGACAGGGGGTACGGGAGACCCAGTACTTC. This translates into CASSARQGVRETQYF.

The chain carries TRBV18 and TRBJ1-1; D perhaps matches TRBD1 (5 bases). The CDR3 covers 14 residues. The germline V gene encodes CDR1 KGHSH and CDR2 LQKENI. The V end lost 6 bases, the J end lost 3 bases, and 14 bases lay between the germline ends. DNA of the CDR3: TGTGCCAGCTCCCCGTTGGGGCGCGACACTGAAGCTTTCTTT. Its translation: CASSPLGRDTEAFF.

This clone appeared once. The CDR3 loop reads CASSFGQGGTNYGYTF. The DNA for the CDR3 is TGTGCCAGCAGCTTCGGACAGGGGGGTACTAACTATGGCTACACCTTC. The V and J genes are TRBV5-4 and TRBJ1-2, with 10 nucleotides matching TRBD1. The CDR3 spans 16 residues. V shed 2 bases, J shed 0 bases, and the junction held 4 bases outside the gene matches. The V gene's germline CDR1 is SGHNT and CDR2 YYREEE (reference sequence).

V and J are TRBV5-1 and TRBJ1-1; maybe TRBD1 (5 bases). Trimming took 1 base from V and 4 from J, leaving 11 bases between them. This CDR3 contains 14 residues. Germline CDR1 SGHRS, CDR2 YFSETQ. DNA of the CDR3: TGCGCCAGCAGCTTGAACGTGGGGGGCACTGAAGCTTTCTTT. Amino acid sequence: CASSLNVGGTEAFF.

This rearrangement joins TRBV29-1 to TRBJ2-1, with a possible D match to TRBD2 (6 bases). The germline V and J ends were trimmed by 7 bases and 5 bases, with 21 bases remaining between them. Germline CDR1 reads SQVTM; CDR2 reads ANQGSEA. The CDR3 is made up of 15 amino acids. CDR3 region: CSGGLNLGGHNEQFF. Written as DNA, the CDR3 is TGCAGCGGGGGACTGAACCTTGGGGGACACAATGAGCAGTTCTTC.

This sequence joins TRBV5-1 and TRBJ1-1; 8 nucleotides align to TRBD1. V trimming: 4 bases; J trimming: 3 bases; junction bases outside the gene matches: 8. CDR1 SGHRS and CDR2 YFSETQ come from the germline V gene. The length of the CDR3 is 15 residues. The CDR3 protein is CASSPFQGADTEAFF. The CDR3 DNA is TGCGCCAGCAGCCCATTCCAGGGGGCGGACACTGAAGCTTTCTTT.

Note on this clone: The same CDR3 also results from other DNA sequences found in this sample. The V call is TRBV20-1, the J call TRBJ2-5, with D unclear. CDR3 length: 10 residues. V lost 3 bases and J 5 bases, leaving 4 bases between the germline ends. From germline, CDR1 is DFQATT and CDR2 SNEGSKA (reference sequence). The CDR3 spells CSAREETQYF. CDR3 DNA: TGCAGTGCTAGGGAGGAGACCCAGTACTTC.

This chain links TRBV5-1 with TRBJ2-5; a weak D match, TRBD2 (5 bases). The DNA end is more similar to TRBJ2-7, so the J call may be wrong. Germline V gives CDR1 SGHRS, CDR2 YFSETQ. There are 15 residues in the CDR3. DNA of the CDR3: TGCGCCAGCAGCTTGGAAATTGCGGGCTCCTACGAGCAGTACTTC. Protein: CASSLEIAGSYEQYF.

The chain has TRBV15 and TRBJ2-2; 9 nucleotides line up with TRBD1. This CDR3 has 17 amino acids. The V gene end was trimmed by 2 bases and the J gene end by 4 bases; junction bases not matched to a gene: 8. CDR1 is LNHNV, CDR2 YYDKDF, per germline (reference sequence). The CDR3 nucleotides are TGTGCCACCAGCAGACGAACAGGGGGCGAGGTCACCGGGGAGCTGTTTTTT. It yields the protein CATSRRTGGEVTGELFF.

Only one count was recorded for this clone. The rearrangement links TRBV5-4 to TRBJ2-1, with D maybe TRBD1 (6 bases). Germline V gene data show CDR1 as SGHNT and CDR2 as YYREEE (reference sequence). This CDR3 has 13 amino acids. V shed 4 bases and J shed 4 bases, with 9 bases lying between them. For the CDR3, the DNA is TGTGCCAGCAGCCTGACAGGTTACAATGAGCAGTTCTTC. Translating it yields CASSLTGYNEQFF.

The chain is built from TRBV28 and TRBJ2-2, with D possibly TRBD2 on 6 matching bases. CDR1 is MDHEN and CDR2 is SYDVKM in the germline V gene. V was pared by 3 bases and J by 4 bases, with 12 bases between. The CDR3 consists of 15 residues. CDR3 in amino acids: CASSFGGARTGELFF. CDR3 nucleotides: TGTGCCAGCAGTTTCGGCGGGGCGCGCACCGGGGAGCTGTTTTTT.

The CDR3 sequence is CASSSWGTGWSRNTEAFF. For the CDR3, the DNA is TGTGCCAGCAGCTCGTGGGGGACAGGGTGGTCGAGGAACACTGAAGCTTTCTTT. The chain couples TRBV5-6 to TRBJ1-1, with 9 bases aligning to TRBD1. V dropped 3 bases and J dropped 1; count of bases not matched to a gene: 13. The CDR3 consists of 18 residues. Per germline, CDR1 SGHDT and CDR2 YYEEEE.

The chain carries TRBV27 and TRBJ2-2, with D perhaps assigned TRBD1 or TRBD2 (5 bases each). Trimming took off 3 bases at V and 3 bases at J, with 17 bases between the two ends. Germline lookup yields CDR1 MNHEY and CDR2 SMNVEV (reference sequence). This CDR3 is built from 17 residues. As DNA, the CDR3 is TGTGCCAGCAGTTTGCCCCCCGGGGCCCGTGACACCGGGGAGCTGTTTTTT. Translation gives CASSLPPGARDTGELFF.

The rearrangement links TRBV5-1 to TRBJ1-2; maybe TRBD1 (6 bases). The germline gives CDR1 SGHRS, CDR2 YFSETQ. The CDR3 covers 14 residues. Trimming removed 0 bases from V and 6 bases from J, with 12 bases in between. The CDR3 DNA follows: TGCGCCAGCAGCTTGGGATCAGGGGCGGATGGCTACACCTTC. Its protein is CASSLGSGADGYTF.